The TCR beta chain described here comes from a study of T cell changes during pregnancy in multiple sclerosis. Measured with immunoSEQ multiplex PCR; TCRdb has only the in-frame clones, and not every one. The sample lists 70,000 to 90,000 clones; just under 95% were seen once. V was pared by 4 bases and J by 5 bases, with 13 bases of the junction left unmatched. The CDR3 consists of 16 residues. The germline V gene has CDR1 SGDLS and CDR2 YYNGEE. This specimen was peripheral blood, taken in the first trimester of pregnancy. V usage is TRBV9 and J usage is TRBJ2-5; 8 bases match TRBD1. The clonotype was recovered from a female donor with multiple sclerosis, enrolled in a pregnancy study. The CDR3, as DNA: TGTGCCAGCAGCTTCTCACAGGGGGACCGGGGGGAGACCCAGTACTTC. It specifies CASSFSQGDRGETQYF.